The 32 T cell receptor beta chains presented below share a single source sample, sequenced in a study of T-cell memory formation after mild COVID-19. TCRdb re-called the 5' RACE reads with MiXCR, one entry per CDR3 protein. The table includes more than 350,000 distinct CDR3 sequences, around 20% detected once. Input material: PBMCs or a T cell subset sorted from them (not recorded which). These TCRs come from an adult woman who had mild COVID-19 (a few samples of this study predate the infection). Cell type and time point are not known.

This clonotype showed up just a few times. The rearrangement uses TRBV4-3 and TRBJ2-1, with D perhaps given as TRBD1 or TRBD2 (6 bases each). V was trimmed by 4 bases and J by 10 bases, leaving 20 bases between them. The CDR3 loop spans 15 amino acids. Looked up from germline, CDR1 is LGHNA and CDR2 is YSLEER. CDR3 region: CASSLTRWGAGEQFF. Here the CDR3 DNA reads TGCGCCAGCAGCCTCACCAGGTGGGGGGCAGGCGAGCAGTTCTTC.

V gene TRBV9 combines with J gene TRBJ2-7, with TRBD2 as a possible D gene (5 bases). Germline V gives CDR1 SGDLS, CDR2 YYNGEE. With 3 bases removed from V and 0 bases from J, the gap between germline ends came to 10 bases. CDR3 length equals 14 residues. The CDR3 loop is CASSAVASSYEQYF. DNA of the CDR3: TGTGCCAGCAGCGCGGTAGCGAGCTCCTACGAGCAGTACTTC.

This clonotype was seen a few times. The chain couples TRBV5-6 to TRBJ1-1, with D possibly TRBD1 on 5 matching bases. The CDR3 spans 14 residues. V lost 2 bases to trimming and J lost 0 bases, with 8 bases between them. CDR1 SGHDT and CDR2 YYEEEE come from the germline V gene. This CDR3 reads CASSLGHMNTEAFF. In DNA, the CDR3 is TGTGCCAGCAGCTTAGGACATATGAACACTGAAGCTTTCTTT.

The J gene is TRBJ1-1, the V gene TRBV11-3; the D gene is possibly TRBD1 (5 bases). Germline values: CDR1 SGHNT, CDR2 YENEEA. V was trimmed by 2 bases and J by 5 bases, leaving 12 bases between them. CDR3 length: 14 amino acids. In nucleotides, the CDR3 is TGTGCCAGCAGCTTACAGGGTTCGGGTACTGAAGCTTTCTTT. Translation gives CASSLQGSGTEAFF.

This clonotype has at least ten counts. The genes are TRBV24-1 and TRBJ1-5; tentatively, D is TRBD1 (6 bases). V shed 7 bases and J shed 7 bases, with 7 bases lying between them. There are 11 residues in the CDR3. CDR1 and CDR2 from the germline V gene are KGHDR and SFDVKD. The CDR3 nucleotides read TGTGCCACCAGCGGGGGCCAGCCCCAGCATTTT. Translating it yields CATSGGQPQHF.

This clonotype appeared many times. V usage is TRBV12-3 or TRBV12-4 and J usage is TRBJ2-4; D is uncertain. Trimming left V 5 bases short and J 4 bases short, with 3 bases between. This CDR3 region has 11 residues. In DNA form, the CDR3 reads TGTGCCAGCAGTCCAAAAAACATTCAGTACTTC. Translated: CASSPKNIQYF.

The V and J genes are TRBV27 and TRBJ2-3; D uncertain. CDR3 length: 13 residues. The V gene's germline CDR1 is MNHEY and CDR2 SMNVEV (reference sequence). Trimming cost V 4 bases and J 2 bases, with 7 bases left between them. This CDR3 is CASSSWITDTQYF. CDR3 sequence (DNA): TGTGCCAGCAGTTCTTGGATCACAGATACGCAGTATTTT.

The genes are TRBV7-6 and TRBJ2-1; D possibly corresponds to TRBD1 (5 bases). The CDR3 spans 16 residues. Germline lookup yields CDR1 SGHVS and CDR2 FNYEAQ. V lost 1 base and J lost 3, with 13 bases in between. CDR3 sequence: CASSLVGQGGYNEQFF. The CDR3 DNA reads as TGTGCCAGCAGCTTAGTGGGGCAGGGCGGCTACAATGAGCAGTTCTTC.

The chain recombines TRBV18 with TRBJ2-7, with D perhaps matching TRBD1 or TRBD2 (5 bases each). The germline CDR1 and CDR2 sequences are KGHSH and LQKENI. V lost 8 bases to trimming and J lost 2 bases, with 13 bases between them. The CDR3 is 13 residues long. Written as DNA, the CDR3 is TGTGCCAGCGCAAGGGACGGCACCTACGAGCAGTACTTC. Translating gives CASARDGTYEQYF.

This clonotype appeared many times. The rearrangement uses TRBV7-8 and TRBJ2-1; the match to TRBD2 covers 10 bases. Germline values: CDR1 SGHVS, CDR2 FQNEAQ. V shed 7 bases and J 8 bases; nucleotides not matched to a gene: 11. CDR3 length: 15 residues. CDR3 in amino acids: CASTFGAGGTHEQFF. The DNA of the CDR3 is TGTGCCAGCACCTTCGGAGCGGGGGGGACTCATGAGCAGTTCTTC.

V gene TRBV7-2 combines with J gene TRBJ2-7, with 8 bases that match TRBD1. Germline loops: CDR1 SGHTA, CDR2 FQGNSA. V shed 1 base, J shed 2 bases, and the junction held 4 bases outside the gene matches. The CDR3 is 15 amino acids. CDR3 loop: CASSLEAGQAYEQYF. The CDR3, as DNA: TGTGCCAGCAGCTTAGAGGCGGGACAGGCCTACGAGCAGTACTTC.

On this clonotype: A junction boundary mismatches the germline segment, possibly from a read error. The rearrangement joins TRBV7-9 to TRBJ2-3, with TRBD1 identical over 7 bases. The germline CDR1 and CDR2 sequences are SEHNR and FQNEAQ (reference sequence). The CDR3 totals 14 residues. CDR3 residues: CATSLGQAKDTQYF. CDR3 nucleotides: TGTGCCACCAGCTTAGGACAGGCCAAGGATACGCAGTATTTT.

This clonotype has just a few counts. The chain joins TRBV2 to TRBJ1-5, with unresolved D. V was trimmed by 2 bases and J by 0 bases, leaving 11 bases between them. The CDR3 runs to 16 residues. Germline V gene lookup returns CDR1 SNHLY and CDR2 FYNNEI. The CDR3 here is CASSETADYSNQPQHF. The DNA for the CDR3 is TGTGCCAGCAGTGAAACGGCAGATTATAGCAATCAGCCCCAGCATTTT.

The chain links TRBV24-1 to TRBJ2-1; 9 bases fit TRBD1. CDR1 and CDR2 (germline): KGHDR, SFDVKD. This CDR3 contains 16 residues. V lost 3 bases to trimming and J lost 4 bases; unmatched junction nucleotides: 6. The CDR3 region has the DNA TGTGCCACCAGTGATACTGGGACAGGGTCTTACAATGAGCAGTTCTTC. Protein sequence: CATSDTGTGSYNEQFF.

This clonotype occurred a few times. The rearrangement uses TRBV20-1 and TRBJ2-7; D is undetermined. The CDR3 contains 13 residues. CDR1 is DFQATT, CDR2 SNEGSKA, per germline (reference sequence). Trimming pared 2 bases from V and 2 bases from J, leaving 10 bases between. The DNA for the CDR3 is TGCAGTGCTAGATTAGGCAGAACCTACGAGCAGTACTTC. The encoded protein is CSARLGRTYEQYF.

The V and J genes are TRBV29-1 and TRBJ2-1; D is possibly TRBD1 (6 bases). The length of the CDR3 is 13 residues. The germline gives CDR1 SQVTM, CDR2 ANQGSEA. Between the trimmed V and J ends, which lost 6 bases and 8 bases, there was a span of 17 bases. The CDR3 coding sequence is TGCAGCGTAGAACAGGGTCGGAACGATGAGCAGTTCTTC. Amino acid sequence: CSVEQGRNDEQFF.

This clonotype was seen only a few times. The V gene is TRBV5-1, the J gene TRBJ2-7, with 8 bases fitting TRBD2. This CDR3 spans 14 amino acids. In germline, CDR1 is SGHRS, CDR2 YFSETQ. V trimming: 3 bases; J trimming: 3 bases; junction bases outside the gene matches: 5. The CDR3 nucleotides are TGCGCCAGCAGCTCTTGGACTAGCAGCTACGAGCAGTACTTC. Its protein product is CASSSWTSSYEQYF.

This clonotype has at least ten counts. The gene calls are TRBV5-5 and TRBJ2-7; perhaps TRBD2 as D (5 bases). CDR1 SGHKS and CDR2 YYEKEE come from the germline V gene (reference sequence). V was cut by 2 bases and J by 6 bases, with 9 bases left in between. The CDR3 spans 12 residues. The chain's CDR3 is CASSLEGGEQYF. The CDR3 nucleotides are TGTGCCAGCAGCTTAGAGGGTGGCGAGCAGTACTTC.

This clonotype has just a few counts. This sequence joins TRBV27 and TRBJ2-7, with D possibly TRBD1 on 6 matching bases. Looked up from germline, CDR1 is MNHEY and CDR2 is SMNVEV (reference sequence). Trimming removed 2 bases from V and 4 bases from J, with 12 bases in between. The CDR3 is made up of 14 amino acids. DNA for the CDR3: TGTGCCAGCAGTTTAACAGGGTTGGGGTACGAGCAGTACTTC. This codes for CASSLTGLGYEQYF.

The chain has TRBV15 and TRBJ1-5; D gene ambiguous. The CDR3 sequence is 16 residues long. V gave up 0 bases and J gave up 0 bases, with 9 bases separating them. Germline CDR1 and CDR2: LNHNV and YYDKDF (reference sequence). The CDR3 DNA is TGTGCCACCAGCAGAGATCTGACACTTAGCAATCAGCCCCAGCATTTT. It is translated as CATSRDLTLSNQPQHF.

This clonotype was detected only a few times. This sequence joins TRBV7-6 and TRBJ2-7; TRBD2 aligns across 12 bases. V was pared by 5 bases and J by 3 bases, with 5 bases of the junction left unmatched. Germline V gene lookup returns CDR1 SGHVS and CDR2 FNYEAQ. The CDR3 is 15 residues long. The CDR3 protein is CASSPVTSGSYEQYF. The CDR3 DNA sequence: TGTGCCAGCAGCCCTGTGACTAGCGGGAGCTACGAGCAGTACTTC.

This chain connects TRBV3-1 to TRBJ2-2, with D maybe TRBD2 (5 bases). The germline V gene encodes CDR1 LGHDT and CDR2 YNNKEL (reference sequence). V dropped 4 bases and J dropped 6 bases, with 12 bases sitting between them. The CDR3 runs to 14 residues. The CDR3 sequence: CASSLTSGPGELFF. For the CDR3, the DNA is TGTGCCAGCAGCCTGACCAGCGGCCCCGGGGAGCTGTTTTTT.

In this sample, this clonotype turned up a few times. The chain carries TRBV12-3 or TRBV12-4 and TRBJ2-5; D not certain. CDR3 length: 12 residues. V was cut by 10 bases and J by 6 bases, with 15 bases left in between. CDR3 DNA: TGTGCCACGTCGGGTTCCGGAAAGACCCAGTACTTC. This sequence encodes CATSGSGKTQYF.

This sequence joins TRBV4-2 and TRBJ2-3; D not certain. The CDR3 length is 13 residues. Trimming stripped 1 base from V and 6 bases from J, with 8 bases between. Germline V gene lookup returns CDR1 LGHNA and CDR2 YNFKEQ. CDR3: CASSQVRADTQYF. The DNA for the CDR3 is TGTGCCAGCAGCCAAGTTCGGGCGGATACGCAGTATTTT.

V usage is TRBV6-1 and J usage is TRBJ2-3; D is ambiguous. Germline CDR1 reads MNHNS; CDR2 reads SASEGT. The V end was cut by 5 bases, the J end by 6 bases, with 15 bases between. The length of the CDR3 is 14 residues. DNA of the CDR3: TGTGCCAGCAGTCAGCGATACCTAGGGGATACGCAGTATTTT. Its protein is CASSQRYLGDTQYF.

This clonotype was picked up a small number of times. The V call is TRBV20-1, the J call TRBJ1-1; 10 bases agree with TRBD1. Unmatched junction bases numbered 1, after V lost 1 base and J lost 2 bases. CDR1 DFQATT and CDR2 SNEGSKA come from the germline V gene (reference sequence). This CDR3 region has 14 residues. The CDR3 here is CSARGTGGNTEAFF. As DNA, the CDR3 is TGCAGTGCTAGAGGGACAGGGGGAAACACTGAAGCTTTCTTT.

This sequence joins TRBV5-8 and TRBJ2-3; tentative D call: TRBD2 (6 bases). V shed 0 bases and J shed 6 bases, with 14 bases lying between them. This CDR3 spans 15 amino acids. The germline V gene encodes CDR1 SGHTS and CDR2 YDEGEE. The CDR3 nucleotides read TGTGCCAGCAGCTTGGGGGAACTAGCCTCGGATACGCAGTATTTT. The encoded protein is CASSLGELASDTQYF.

This clonotype was picked up a small number of times. The chain has TRBV5-1 and TRBJ1-2; a weak D match, TRBD1 (5 bases). Germline loops: CDR1 SGHRS, CDR2 YFSETQ. The CDR3 sequence is 12 residues long. V was pared by 7 bases and J by 3 bases, with 10 bases between. The CDR3, as DNA: TGCGCCAGCTCTGGGGCTTACTATGGCTACACCTTC. Its protein product is CASSGAYYGYTF.

This clonotype has just a few counts. J is TRBJ2-7 and V is TRBV20-1, with 8 bases that match TRBD1. CDR1 is DFQATT, CDR2 SNEGSKA, per germline (reference sequence). V was clipped by 3 bases and J by 2 bases; unmatched bases: 9. The CDR3 extends over 15 amino acids. CDR3 protein: CSARDGTGTTYEQYF. In DNA form, the CDR3 reads TGCAGTGCTAGGGATGGGACAGGAACAACCTACGAGCAGTACTTC.

The chain carries TRBV20-1 and TRBJ1-2; D remains unclear. The CDR3 extends over 12 amino acids. The V gene lost 5 bases and the J gene lost 5 bases, with 12 bases spanning the gap. Germline CDR1 and CDR2: DFQATT and SNEGSKA (reference sequence). CDR3 nucleotides: TGCAGTGCTCTGGACGGCTGGTATGGCTACACCTTC. Translating gives CSALDGWYGYTF.

In its sample, this clonotype was seen a few times. The chain links TRBV29-1 to TRBJ1-2; 11 bases are a match to TRBD1. With 7 bases clipped from V and 6 bases from J, the junction kept 7 bases outside the gene matches. The germline V gene has CDR1 SQVTM and CDR2 ANQGSEA. The CDR3 runs 13 residues. The CDR3 DNA sequence: TGCAGCGCTGCGGACAGGGGGCTGGATGGCTACACCTTC. Protein sequence: CSAADRGLDGYTF.

This clonotype was found a few times. The chain is built from TRBV20-1 and TRBJ2-3; the D gene is possibly TRBD1 (5 bases). With 3 bases removed from V and 1 base from J, the gap between germline ends came to 11 bases. Germline V gives CDR1 DFQATT, CDR2 SNEGSKA (reference sequence). The length of the CDR3 is 14 residues. CDR3: CSARAAGRTDTQYF. The CDR3 DNA follows: TGCAGTGCTAGGGCCGCAGGGCGCACAGATACGCAGTATTTT.